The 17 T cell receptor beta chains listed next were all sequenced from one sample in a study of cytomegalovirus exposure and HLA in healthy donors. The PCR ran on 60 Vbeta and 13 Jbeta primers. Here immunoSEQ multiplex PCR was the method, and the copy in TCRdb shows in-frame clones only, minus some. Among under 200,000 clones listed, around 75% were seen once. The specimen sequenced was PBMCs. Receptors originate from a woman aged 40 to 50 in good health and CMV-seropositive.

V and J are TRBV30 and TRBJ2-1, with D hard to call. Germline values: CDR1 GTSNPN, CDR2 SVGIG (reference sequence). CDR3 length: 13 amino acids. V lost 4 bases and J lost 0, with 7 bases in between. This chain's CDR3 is CAWIRDSYNEQFF. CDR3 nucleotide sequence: TGTGCCTGGATTCGAGACTCCTACAATGAGCAGTTCTTC.

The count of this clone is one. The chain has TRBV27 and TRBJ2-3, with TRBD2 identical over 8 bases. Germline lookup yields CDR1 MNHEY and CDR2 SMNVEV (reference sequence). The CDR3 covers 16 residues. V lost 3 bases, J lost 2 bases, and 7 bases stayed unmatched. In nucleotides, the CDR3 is TGTGCCAGCAGTTTTTCCAGGCGGGAGGACACAGATACGCAGTATTTT. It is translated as CASSFSRREDTDTQYF.

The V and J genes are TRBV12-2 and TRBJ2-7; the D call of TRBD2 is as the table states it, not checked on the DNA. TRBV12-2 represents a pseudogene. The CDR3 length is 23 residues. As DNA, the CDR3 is TGTGCAAGTCGCTCACTCCTACTAGGGCCCACGACGGGAGGGCGAACGAGCTCCTACGAGCAGTACTTC. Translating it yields CASRSLLLGPTTGGRTSSYEQYF.

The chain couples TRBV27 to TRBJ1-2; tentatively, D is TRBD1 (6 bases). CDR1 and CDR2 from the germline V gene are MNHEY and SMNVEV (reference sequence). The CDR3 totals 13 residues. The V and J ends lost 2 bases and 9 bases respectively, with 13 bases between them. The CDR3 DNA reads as TGTGCCAGCAGTTTAACCGGGACAACAAGCTACACCTTC. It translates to CASSLTGTTSYTF.

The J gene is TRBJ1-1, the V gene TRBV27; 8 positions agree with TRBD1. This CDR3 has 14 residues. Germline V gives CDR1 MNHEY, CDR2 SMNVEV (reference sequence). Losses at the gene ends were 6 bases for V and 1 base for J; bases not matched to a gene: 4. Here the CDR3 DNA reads TGTGCCAGCAGAGGGACAGGTTCGAACACTGAAGCTTTCTTT. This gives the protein CASRGTGSNTEAFF.

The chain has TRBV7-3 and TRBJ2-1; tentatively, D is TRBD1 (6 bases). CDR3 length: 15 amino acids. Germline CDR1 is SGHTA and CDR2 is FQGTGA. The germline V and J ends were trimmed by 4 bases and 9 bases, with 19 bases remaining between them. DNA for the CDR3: TGTGCCAGCAGCTCCCTTGGGACACCTGATGGTGAGCAGTTCTTC. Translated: CASSSLGTPDGEQFF.

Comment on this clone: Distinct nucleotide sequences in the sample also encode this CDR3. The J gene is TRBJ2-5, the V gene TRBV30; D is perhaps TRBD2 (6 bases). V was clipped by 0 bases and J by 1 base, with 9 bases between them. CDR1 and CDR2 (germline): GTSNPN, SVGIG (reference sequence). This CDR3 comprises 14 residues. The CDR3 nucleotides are TGTGCCTGGAGTGTAGGCGGGGCCCAAGAGACCCAGTACTTC. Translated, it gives CAWSVGGAQETQYF.

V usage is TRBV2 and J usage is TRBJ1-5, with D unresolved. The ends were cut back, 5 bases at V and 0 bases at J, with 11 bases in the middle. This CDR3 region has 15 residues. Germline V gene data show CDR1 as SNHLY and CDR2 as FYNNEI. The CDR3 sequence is CASSLQSNSNQPQHF. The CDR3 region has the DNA TGTGCCAGCAGTCTACAGTCAAATAGCAATCAGCCCCAGCATTTT.

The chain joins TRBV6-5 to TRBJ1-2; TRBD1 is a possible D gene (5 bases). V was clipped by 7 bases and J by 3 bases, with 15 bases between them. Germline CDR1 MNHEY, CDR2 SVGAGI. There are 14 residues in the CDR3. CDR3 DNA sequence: TGTGCCAGCAAATTAAGGGGAGGAGACTATGGCTACACCTTC. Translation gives CASKLRGGDYGYTF.

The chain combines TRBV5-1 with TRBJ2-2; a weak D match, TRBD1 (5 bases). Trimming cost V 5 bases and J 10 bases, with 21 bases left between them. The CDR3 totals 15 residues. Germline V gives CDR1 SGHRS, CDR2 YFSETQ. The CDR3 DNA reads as TGCGCCAGCAGTTCTTACCGGGCCTCCAGGGAGGAGCTGTTTTTT. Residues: CASSSYRASREELFF.

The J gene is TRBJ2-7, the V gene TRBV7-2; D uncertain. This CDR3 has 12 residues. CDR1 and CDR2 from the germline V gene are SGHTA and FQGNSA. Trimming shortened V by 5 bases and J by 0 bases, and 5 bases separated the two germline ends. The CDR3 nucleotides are TGTGCCAGCAGCCCCCTCTCCTACGAGCAGTACTTC. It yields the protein CASSPLSYEQYF. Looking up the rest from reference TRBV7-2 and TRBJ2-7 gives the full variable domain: GAGVSQSPSNKVTEKGKDVELRCDPISGHTALYWYRQSLGQGLEFLIYFQGNSAPDKSGLPSDRFSAERTGGSVSTLTIQRTQQEDSAVYLCASSPLSYEQYFGPGTRLTVT.

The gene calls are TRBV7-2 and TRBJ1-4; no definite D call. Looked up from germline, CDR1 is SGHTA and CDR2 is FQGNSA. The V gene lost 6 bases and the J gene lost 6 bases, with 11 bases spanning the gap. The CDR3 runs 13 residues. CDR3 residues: CASSLTRDEKLFF. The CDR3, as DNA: TGTGCCAGCAGTCTTACGAGGGATGAAAAACTGTTTTTT.

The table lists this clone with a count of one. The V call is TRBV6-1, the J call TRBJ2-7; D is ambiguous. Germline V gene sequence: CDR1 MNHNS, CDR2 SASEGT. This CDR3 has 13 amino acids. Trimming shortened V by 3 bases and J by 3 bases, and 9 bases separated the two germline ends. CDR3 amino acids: CASSDRFYYEQYF. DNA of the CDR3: TGTGCCAGCAGTGACAGGTTCTACTACGAGCAGTACTTC.

CDR3 sequence (DNA): TGTGCCTGGAGTAGGGGGGGACCAGGAAACACCATATATTTT. Protein: CAWSRGGPGNTIYF. This sequence joins TRBV30 and TRBJ1-3; D is possibly TRBD1 (6 bases). V lost 2 bases and J 4 bases, leaving 12 bases between the germline ends. This CDR3 has 14 residues. Germline V gene lookup returns CDR1 GTSNPN and CDR2 SVGIG (reference sequence). The full variable domain, completed using reference TRBV30 and TRBJ1-3, is SQTIHQWPATLVQPVGSPLSLECTVEGTSNPNLYWYRQAAGRGLQLLFYSVGIGQISSEVPQNLSASRPQDRQFILSSKKLLLSDSGFYLCAWSRGGPGNTIYFGEGSWLTVV.

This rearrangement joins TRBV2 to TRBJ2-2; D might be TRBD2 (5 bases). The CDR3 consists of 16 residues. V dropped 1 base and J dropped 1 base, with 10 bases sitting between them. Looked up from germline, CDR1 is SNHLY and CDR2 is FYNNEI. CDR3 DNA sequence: TGTGCCAGCAGTGAAGGCTTCGGGAAGAACACCGGGGAGCTGTTTTTT. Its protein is CASSEGFGKNTGELFF.

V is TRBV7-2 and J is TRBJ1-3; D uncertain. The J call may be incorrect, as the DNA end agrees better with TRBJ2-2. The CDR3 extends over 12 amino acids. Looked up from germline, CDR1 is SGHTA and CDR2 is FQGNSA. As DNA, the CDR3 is TGTGCCAGCAGCCCCGCTACCGGGGAGCTGTTTTTT. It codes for CASSPATGELFF.

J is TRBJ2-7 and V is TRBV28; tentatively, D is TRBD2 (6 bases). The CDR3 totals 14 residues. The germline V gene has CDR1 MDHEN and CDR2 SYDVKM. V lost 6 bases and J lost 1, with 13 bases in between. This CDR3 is CASSPREVSYEQYF. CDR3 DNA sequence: TGTGCCAGCAGCCCGAGGGAGGTTTCCTACGAGCAGTACTTC.